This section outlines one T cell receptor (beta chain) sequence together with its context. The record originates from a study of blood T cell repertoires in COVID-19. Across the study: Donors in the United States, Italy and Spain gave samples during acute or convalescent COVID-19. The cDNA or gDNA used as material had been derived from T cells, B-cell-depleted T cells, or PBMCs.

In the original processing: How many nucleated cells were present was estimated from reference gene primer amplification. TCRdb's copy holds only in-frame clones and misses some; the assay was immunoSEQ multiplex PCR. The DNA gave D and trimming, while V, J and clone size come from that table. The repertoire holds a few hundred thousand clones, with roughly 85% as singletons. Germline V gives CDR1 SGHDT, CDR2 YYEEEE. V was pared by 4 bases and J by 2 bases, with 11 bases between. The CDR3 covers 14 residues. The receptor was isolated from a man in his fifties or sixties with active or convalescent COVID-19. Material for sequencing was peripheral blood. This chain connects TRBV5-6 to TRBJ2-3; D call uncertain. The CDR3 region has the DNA TGTGCCAGCAGCCCCCGAGGTGTCACAGATACGCAGTATTTT. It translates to CASSPRGVTDTQYF.